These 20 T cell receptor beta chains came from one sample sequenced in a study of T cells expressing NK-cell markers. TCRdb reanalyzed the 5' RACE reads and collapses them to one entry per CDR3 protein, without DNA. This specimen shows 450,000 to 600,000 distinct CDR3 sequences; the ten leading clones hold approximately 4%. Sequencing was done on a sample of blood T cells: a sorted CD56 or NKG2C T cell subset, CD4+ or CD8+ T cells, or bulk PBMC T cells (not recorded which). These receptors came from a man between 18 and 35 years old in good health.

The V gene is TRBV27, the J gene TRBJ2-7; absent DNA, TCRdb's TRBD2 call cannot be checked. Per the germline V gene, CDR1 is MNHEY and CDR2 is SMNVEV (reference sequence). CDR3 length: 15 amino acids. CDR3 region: CASSSLGWAHYEQYF.

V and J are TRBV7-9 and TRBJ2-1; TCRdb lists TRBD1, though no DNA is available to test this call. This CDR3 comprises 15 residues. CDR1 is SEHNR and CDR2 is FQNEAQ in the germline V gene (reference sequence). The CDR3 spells CASSLGRGQPNEQFF.

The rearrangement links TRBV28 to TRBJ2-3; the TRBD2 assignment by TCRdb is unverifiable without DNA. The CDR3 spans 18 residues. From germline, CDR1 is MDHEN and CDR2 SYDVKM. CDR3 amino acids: CASRGGASGPMWADTQYF.

CDR3 protein: CAARGGGSEQFF. This sequence joins TRBV6-5 and TRBJ2-1; TCRdb's D gene call, TRBD1, goes unchecked for lack of DNA. The CDR3 contains 12 residues. Germline V gives CDR1 MNHEY, CDR2 SVGAGI.

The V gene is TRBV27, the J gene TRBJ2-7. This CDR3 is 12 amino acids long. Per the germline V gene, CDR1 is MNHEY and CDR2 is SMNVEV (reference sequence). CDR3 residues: CASTADSYEQYF.

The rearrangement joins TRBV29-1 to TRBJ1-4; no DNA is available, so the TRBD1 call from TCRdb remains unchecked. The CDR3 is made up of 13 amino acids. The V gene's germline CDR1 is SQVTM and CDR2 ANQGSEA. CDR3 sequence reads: CSVLTGNNEKLFF.

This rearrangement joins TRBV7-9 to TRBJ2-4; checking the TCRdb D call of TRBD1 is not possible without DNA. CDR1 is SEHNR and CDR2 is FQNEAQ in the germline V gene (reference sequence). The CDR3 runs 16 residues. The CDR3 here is CASSSPGREAKNIQYF.

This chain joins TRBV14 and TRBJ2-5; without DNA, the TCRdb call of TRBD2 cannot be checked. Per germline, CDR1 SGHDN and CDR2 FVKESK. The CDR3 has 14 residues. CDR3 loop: CASNPSSGSETQYF.

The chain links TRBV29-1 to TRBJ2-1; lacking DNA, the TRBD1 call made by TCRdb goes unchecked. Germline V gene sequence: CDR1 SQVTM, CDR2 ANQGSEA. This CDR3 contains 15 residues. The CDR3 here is CSVMTGVLRYNEQFF.

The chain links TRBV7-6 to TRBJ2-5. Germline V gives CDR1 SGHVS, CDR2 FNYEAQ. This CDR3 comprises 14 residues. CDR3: CASSLLGSGETQYF.

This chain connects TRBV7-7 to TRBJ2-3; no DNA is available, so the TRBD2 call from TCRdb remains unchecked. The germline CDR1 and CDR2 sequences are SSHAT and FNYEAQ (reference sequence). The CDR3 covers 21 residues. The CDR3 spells CASSLPATSGILGGRADTQYF.

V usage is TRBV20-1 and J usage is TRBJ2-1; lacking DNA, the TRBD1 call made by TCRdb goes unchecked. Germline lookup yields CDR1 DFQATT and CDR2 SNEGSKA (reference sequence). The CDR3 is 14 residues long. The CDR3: CSASPDGLGDEQFF.

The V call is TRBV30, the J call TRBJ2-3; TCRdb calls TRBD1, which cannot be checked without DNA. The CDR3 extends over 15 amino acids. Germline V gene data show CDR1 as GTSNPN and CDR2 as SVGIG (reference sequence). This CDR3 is CAWEPGQRSTDTQYF. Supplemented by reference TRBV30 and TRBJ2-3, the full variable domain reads SQTIHQWPATLVQPVGSPLSLECTVEGTSNPNLYWYRQAAGRGLQLLFYSVGIGQISSEVPQNLSASRPQDRQFILSSKKLLLSDSGFYLCAWEPGQRSTDTQYFGPGTRLTVL.

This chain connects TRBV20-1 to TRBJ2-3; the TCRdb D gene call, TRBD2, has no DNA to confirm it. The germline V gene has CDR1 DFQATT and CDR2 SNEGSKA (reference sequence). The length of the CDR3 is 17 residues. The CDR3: CSASVPGLAGVTDTQYF.

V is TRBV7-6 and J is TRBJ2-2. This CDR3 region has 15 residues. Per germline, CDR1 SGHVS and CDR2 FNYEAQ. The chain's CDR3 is CASSLRPLRTGELFF.

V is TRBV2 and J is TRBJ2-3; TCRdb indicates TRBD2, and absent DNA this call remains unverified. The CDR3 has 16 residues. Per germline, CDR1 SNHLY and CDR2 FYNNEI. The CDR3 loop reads CASSEIASGDTDTQYF.

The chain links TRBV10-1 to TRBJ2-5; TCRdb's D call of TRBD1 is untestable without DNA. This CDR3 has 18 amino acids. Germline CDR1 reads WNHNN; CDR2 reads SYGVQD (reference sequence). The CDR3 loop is CASSEGWLGQGARETQYF.

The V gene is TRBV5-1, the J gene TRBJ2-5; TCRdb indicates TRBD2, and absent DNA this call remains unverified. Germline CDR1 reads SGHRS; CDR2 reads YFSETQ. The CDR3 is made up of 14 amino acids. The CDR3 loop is CASSETSLQETQYF.

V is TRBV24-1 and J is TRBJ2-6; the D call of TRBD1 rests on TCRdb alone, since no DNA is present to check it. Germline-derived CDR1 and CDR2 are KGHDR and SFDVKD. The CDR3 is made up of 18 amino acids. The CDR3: CATSAGQDELSGANVLTF.

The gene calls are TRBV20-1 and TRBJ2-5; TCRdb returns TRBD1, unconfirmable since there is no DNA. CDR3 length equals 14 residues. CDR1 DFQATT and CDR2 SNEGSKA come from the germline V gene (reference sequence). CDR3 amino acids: CSAVPGQGESTQYF.